The 24 T cell receptor beta chains below come from one sample, sequenced in a study of cytomegalovirus exposure and HLA in healthy donors. Both 60 Vbeta primers and 13 Jbeta primers went into the PCR. Only in-frame clones appear in the TCRdb table, and some are missing; sequencing was by immunoSEQ multiplex PCR. The table has about 130,000 clones, over 70% seen once. The material sequenced was PBMCs. The receptors derive from a woman between 40 and 50 years old in good health and CMV-seronegative.

The rearrangement joins TRBV7-3 to TRBJ2-3, with D possibly TRBD1 on 6 matching bases. Per the germline V gene, CDR1 is SGHTA and CDR2 is FQGTGA. This CDR3 region has 17 residues. V dropped 5 bases and J dropped 3 bases, with 21 bases sitting between them. CDR3: CASSPLGGSGSTDTQYF. The CDR3, as DNA: TGTGCCAGCAGCCCCCTAGGGGGTTCTGGGTCTACAGATACGCAGTATTTT.

This clone has only a few counts. J is TRBJ1-2 and V is TRBV6-1, with D perhaps matching TRBD1 (6 bases). Germline-derived CDR1 and CDR2 are MNHNS and SASEGT. Trimming left V 5 bases short and J 8 bases short, with 12 bases between. The CDR3 consists of 12 residues. CDR3 nucleotide sequence: TGTGCCAGCAGTAACGGACAGCGAGGCTACACCTTC. Encoded protein: CASSNGQRGYTF.

J is TRBJ2-7 and V is TRBV6-5, with a weak D call TRBD2 (5 bases). The ends were cut back, 10 bases at V and 1 base at J, with 14 bases in the middle. CDR3 length: 13 residues. Per the germline V gene, CDR1 is MNHEY and CDR2 is SVGAGI. The CDR3 loop reads CATSPGNSYEQYF. In nucleotides, the CDR3 is TGTGCCACCTCACCGGGGAATTCCTACGAGCAGTACTTC.

The gene calls are TRBV20-1 and TRBJ1-1; the D gene is possibly TRBD1 (6 bases). The CDR3 covers 11 residues. The germline CDR1 and CDR2 sequences are DFQATT and SNEGSKA (reference sequence). Here the CDR3 reads CSGTPNTEAFF. DNA for the CDR3: TGCAGCGGGACACCCAACACTGAAGCTTTCTTT.

The J gene is TRBJ2-2, the V gene TRBV30; D is possibly TRBD2 (6 bases). Germline loops: CDR1 GTSNPN, CDR2 SVGIG (reference sequence). The V end was cut by 7 bases, the J end by 2 bases, with 8 bases between. The CDR3 is 12 amino acids. The CDR3: CALEGNTGELFF. CDR3 sequence (DNA): TGTGCCTTGGAGGGAAACACCGGGGAGCTGTTTTTT.

The rearrangement joins TRBV21-1 to TRBJ1-4. TRBV21-1 is deemed a pseudogene. This CDR3 has 17 residues. The CDR3 nucleotides read TGTGCCAGCAGCAAAGTTCCGGGGTCTGCAACTAATGAAAAACTGTTTTTT. This encodes CASSKVPGSATNEKLFF.

V is TRBV2 and J is TRBJ1-1, with D unresolved. CDR1 is SNHLY and CDR2 is FYNNEI in the germline V gene. There are 15 residues in the CDR3. V lost 5 bases, J lost 0 bases, and 13 bases lay in between. CDR3 DNA: TGTGCCAGCAGTATGTCCTGGGAGGTGAACACTGAAGCTTTCTTT. The encoded protein is CASSMSWEVNTEAFF.

The V call is TRBV6-6, the J call TRBJ2-3, with 13 bases lining up with TRBD2. This CDR3 has 15 amino acids. With V trimmed by 7 bases and J by 3 bases, 4 bases remained unmatched. The germline V gene encodes CDR1 MNHNY and CDR2 SVGAGI (reference sequence). This CDR3 reads CASTELAGGTDTQYF. The CDR3 DNA sequence: TGTGCCAGCACCGAACTAGCGGGGGGGACAGATACGCAGTATTTT.

CDR3 amino acids: CSVARGGSDTQYF. As DNA, the CDR3 is TGCAGCGTTGCCAGAGGGGGCTCAGATACGCAGTATTTT. This chain connects TRBV29-1 to TRBJ2-3; 7 bases fit TRBD1. J gave up 4 bases and V 4 bases, and 5 bases lay outside the gene matches. The CDR3 has 13 amino acids. From germline, CDR1 is SQVTM and CDR2 ANQGSEA.

This clone came up once. This chain joins TRBV28 and TRBJ1-2; 7 bases line up with TRBD1. The V segment lost 5 bases and the J segment 4 bases; nucleotides outside the gene matches: 10. There are 15 residues in the CDR3. Germline CDR1 and CDR2: MDHEN and SYDVKM. The CDR3 DNA sequence: TGTGCCAGCAGTCCTCACAGGGGAAGCCTCTATGGCTACACCTTC. Translation: CASSPHRGSLYGYTF.

The chain employs TRBV6-1 and TRBJ1-1; maybe TRBD1 (6 bases). This CDR3 contains 17 residues. Germline CDR1 reads MNHNS; CDR2 reads SASEGT. Between the trimmed V and J ends, which lost 3 bases and 4 bases, there was a span of 21 bases. CDR3 region: CASSEIKSAGEGTEAFF. CDR3 sequence (DNA): TGTGCCAGCAGTGAGATTAAGTCGGCAGGGGAGGGCACTGAAGCTTTCTTT.

This chain joins TRBV28 and TRBJ1-4, with 7 bases matching TRBD1. Germline assignment: CDR1 MDHEN and CDR2 SYDVKM. The CDR3 runs 16 residues. Trimming cost V 3 bases and J 2 bases; bases outside gene matches: 6. The CDR3 nucleotides read TGTGCCAGCAGTTTGCCGATGACAGGGACTAATGAAAAACTGTTTTTT. The encoded protein is CASSLPMTGTNEKLFF.

This chain links TRBV19 with TRBJ2-7; tentatively, D is TRBD2 (6 bases). Germline V gives CDR1 LNHDA, CDR2 SQIVND (reference sequence). The V end lost 4 bases, the J end lost 0 bases, and 13 bases lay between the germline ends. CDR3 length equals 15 residues. CDR3 amino acids: CASSNGGDSSYEQYF. In nucleotides, the CDR3 is TGTGCCAGTAGTAACGGCGGGGATAGCTCCTACGAGCAGTACTTC.

The chain combines TRBV6-1 with TRBJ2-2; no firm D call. This CDR3 comprises 14 residues. V lost 3 bases and J 2 bases, leaving 7 bases between the germline ends. Germline V lookup: CDR1 MNHNS, CDR2 SASEGT. The CDR3 DNA reads TGTGCCAGCAGTGAGGCAGTTAACACCGGGGAGCTGTTTTTT. Translating gives CASSEAVNTGELFF.

V and J are TRBV28 and TRBJ1-1; D perhaps matches TRBD1 (5 bases). Germline CDR1 reads MDHEN; CDR2 reads SYDVKM. This CDR3 has 14 amino acids. V dropped 8 bases and J dropped 8 bases, with 21 bases sitting between them. This CDR3 reads CASFLQPGGREAFF. The CDR3 DNA sequence: TGTGCCAGCTTCTTACAGCCCGGGGGACGAGAAGCTTTCTTT.

Only a few counts were recorded for this clone. Here the CDR3 DNA reads TGTGCCAGCAGTAGGGACAGCAATTCACCCCTCCACTTT. Translation gives CASSRDSNSPLHF. This chain links TRBV27 with TRBJ1-6, with 7 nucleotides matching TRBD1. This CDR3 contains 13 residues. V dropped 5 bases and J dropped 7; count of bases not matched to a gene: 2. Germline CDR1 MNHEY, CDR2 SMNVEV (reference sequence).

This chain links TRBV6-6 with TRBJ1-6; 9 positions agree with TRBD1. CDR1 and CDR2 (germline): MNHNY, SVGAGI (reference sequence). The CDR3 loop spans 14 amino acids. V lost 2 bases to trimming and J lost 12 bases; unmatched junction nucleotides: 5. CDR3 protein: CASSYDGTGKPLHF. In DNA form, the CDR3 reads TGTGCCAGCAGTTACGATGGGACAGGGAAACCCCTCCACTTT.

The J gene is TRBJ2-3, the V gene TRBV19; a weak D match, TRBD2 (7 bases). CDR3 length: 16 residues. V was cut by 5 bases and J by 4 bases, with 19 bases left in between. Germline V CDR1 and CDR2: LNHDA, SQIVND (reference sequence). The CDR3 nucleotides read TGTGCCAGTAGTCCCCTAGGGGGGGCCCGGGCAGATACGCAGTATTTT. This encodes CASSPLGGARADTQYF.

This rearrangement joins TRBV7-9 to TRBJ1-2; D is uncertain. From germline, CDR1 is SEHNR and CDR2 FQNEAQ (reference sequence). CDR3 size: 14 residues. V lost 5 bases, J lost 1 base, and 11 bases lay in between. The CDR3 region is CASSTDGVNYGYTF. In DNA, the CDR3 is TGTGCCAGCAGCACCGACGGAGTTAACTATGGCTACACCTTC.

The rearrangement joins TRBV5-1 to TRBJ2-2; 8 bases map to TRBD1. The CDR3 runs to 16 residues. J was trimmed by 2 bases and V by 4 bases; bases with no gene match: 7. The V gene's germline CDR1 is SGHRS and CDR2 YFSETQ. CDR3 loop: CASSLPGTGNTGELFF. The CDR3 coding sequence is TGCGCCAGCAGCCTCCCCGGGACAGGCAACACCGGGGAGCTGTTTTTT.

In its sample, this clone was seen a few times. The chain uses TRBV4-1 and TRBJ1-2; no clear D. The germline V and J ends were trimmed by 0 bases and 5 bases, with 13 bases remaining between them. The germline CDR1 and CDR2 sequences are MGHRA and YSYEKL. The CDR3 runs to 15 residues. The CDR3 DNA is TGCGCCAGCAGCCAAGATTTTGGAGGGTTTTATGGCTACACCTTC. This sequence encodes CASSQDFGGFYGYTF.

The chain has TRBV27 and TRBJ2-7; TRBD2 matches at 10 bases. The germline CDR1 and CDR2 sequences are MNHEY and SMNVEV (reference sequence). V gave up 6 bases and J gave up 1 base; unmatched junction bases: 6. The CDR3 runs to 15 residues. The CDR3 here is CASSPEAGGSYEQYF. CDR3 sequence (DNA): TGTGCCAGCAGCCCGGAAGCGGGAGGGTCCTACGAGCAGTACTTC.

The chain combines TRBV6-6 with TRBJ2-7, with D possibly TRBD1 on 5 matching bases. The CDR3 runs 15 residues. CDR1 is MNHNY and CDR2 is SVGAGI in the germline V gene (reference sequence). V lost 5 bases and J lost 3, with 17 bases in between. The CDR3 region has the DNA TGTGCCAGCAGTCCTACGACAGCTACGTACTACGAGCAGTACTTC. It is translated as CASSPTTATYYEQYF.

The rearrangement uses TRBV6-4 and TRBJ2-1, with TRBD2 as a possible D gene (5 bases). The CDR3 covers 16 residues. V shed 0 bases and J shed 0 bases, with 9 bases lying between them. The germline gives CDR1 MRHNA, CDR2 SNTAGT. The CDR3 DNA reads TGTGCCAGCAGTGACTCGATTAGCGCCTCCTACAATGAGCAGTTCTTC. This codes for CASSDSISASYNEQFF.